The next 23 T cell receptor beta chains were all read from a single sample in a study of T-cell memory formation after mild COVID-19. TCRdb re-called the 5' RACE reads with MiXCR, one entry per CDR3 protein. This table has 470,000 or so distinct CDR3 sequences, more than 20% appearing once. Material: PBMCs or a T cell subset sorted from them (not recorded which). These receptors were collected from an adult woman who had mild COVID-19 (a few samples of this study predate the infection). Cell type and time point are not known.

The chain couples TRBV4-3 to TRBJ2-3; either TRBD1 or TRBD2 may supply D (5 bases each). V was shortened by 1 base and J by 2 bases, with 10 bases between the two germline ends. This CDR3 region has 15 residues. From germline, CDR1 is LGHNA and CDR2 YSLEER. CDR3 in amino acids: CASSQAYGTTDTQYF. CDR3 coding DNA: TGCGCCAGCAGCCAAGCATACGGGACCACAGATACGCAGTATTTT.

V and J are TRBV21-1 and TRBJ2-7; the tabulated D call, TRBD1, remains unverified against the DNA. TRBV21-1 is designated a pseudogene. CDR3 size: 16 residues. This CDR3 reads CASSKDRDRGDYEQYF. CDR3 nucleotides: TGTGCCAGCAGCAAAGACCGGGACAGGGGGGACTACGAGCAGTACTTC.

Concerning this clonotype: One base away lies a much larger clone, so this may be a sequencing read error. This CDR3 is CASSEQENYGYTF. CDR3 DNA sequence: TGTGCCAGCAGCGAACAGGAGAACTATGGCTACACCTTC. The chain combines TRBV13 with TRBJ1-2; D is possibly TRBD1 (5 bases). The V gene lost 5 bases and the J gene lost 2 bases, with 9 bases spanning the gap. This CDR3 contains 13 residues. CDR1 and CDR2 from the germline V gene are PRHDT and FYEKMQ (reference sequence).

This sequence joins TRBV5-1 and TRBJ1-2; 12 bases line up with TRBD1. Germline V gene data show CDR1 as SGHRS and CDR2 as YFSETQ. V dropped 3 bases and J dropped 7; count of bases not matched to a gene: 4. The CDR3 has 14 residues. CDR3 residues: CASSSGQGAFGYTF. The CDR3 DNA sequence: TGCGCCAGCAGCTCGGGACAGGGGGCTTTTGGCTACACCTTC.

The chain is built from TRBV20-1 and TRBJ2-7, with D perhaps being TRBD1 or TRBD2 (6 bases each). Germline CDR1 is DFQATT and CDR2 is SNEGSKA (reference sequence). V was cut by 0 bases and J by 9 bases, with 9 bases left in between. The CDR3 length is 11 residues. CDR3 sequence reads: CSARDEGGQYF. As DNA, the CDR3 is TGCAGTGCTAGAGATGAGGGGGGGCAGTACTTC.

The rearrangement uses TRBV3-2 and TRBJ2-2; the table's D call of TRBD2 was not tested on the DNA. TRBV3-2 is shown as a pseudogene. The CDR3 totals 15 residues. The CDR3 bases are TGTGCCAGCACCCCTAGCGGGAGATCCACCGGGGAGCTGTTTTTT. As protein: CASTPSGRSTGELFF.

The table lists this clonotype with many counts. Sequence at one end of the junction differs from germline and may be a read error. The J gene is TRBJ1-1, the V gene TRBV5-1; 8 bases fit TRBD1. From germline, CDR1 is SGHRS and CDR2 YFSETQ. The CDR3 extends over 14 amino acids. CDR3 nucleotides: TGTGCCAGCAGCTTTGGACAGGGGAACACTGAAGCTTTCTTT. Residues: CASSFGQGNTEAFF.

This clonotype showed up just a few times. CDR3 sequence (DNA): TGTGCCAGCAGTAACCCAGGGGGCCAGCCCCAGCATTTT. This gives the protein CASSNPGGQPQHF. The chain recombines TRBV12-3 or TRBV12-4 with TRBJ1-5; 8 positions agree with TRBD1. The V and J ends lost 5 bases and 7 bases, in that order; junction bases with no gene match: 4. The length of the CDR3 is 13 residues.

This clonotype was seen a handful of times. The J gene is TRBJ2-5, the V gene TRBV29-1, with no clear D. V was cut by 1 base and J by 2 bases, with 17 bases left in between. The V gene's germline CDR1 is SQVTM and CDR2 ANQGSEA. CDR3 length: 16 residues. CDR3 sequence (DNA): TGCAGCGTTGAAGTGTATAACCGACCCCTTCAAGAGACCCAGTACTTC. Amino acid sequence: CSVEVYNRPLQETQYF.

V usage is TRBV4-2 and J usage is TRBJ2-6; either TRBD1 or TRBD2 may supply D (6 bases each). CDR1 is LGHNA, CDR2 YNFKEQ, per germline. The V and J ends lost 6 bases and 0 bases respectively, with 12 bases between them. The CDR3 has 16 residues. The CDR3 here is CASSTGASSGANVLTF. CDR3 DNA: TGTGCCAGCAGTACGGGGGCGTCCTCTGGGGCCAACGTCCTGACTTTC.

The chain is built from TRBV7-2 and TRBJ2-7, with 10 bases aligning to TRBD1. The CDR3 is made up of 14 amino acids. The V and J ends lost 5 bases and 7 bases, in that order; junction bases with no gene match: 8. The germline V gene has CDR1 SGHTA and CDR2 FQGNSA. The CDR3 DNA reads TGTGCCAGCAGCCACCGGGACAGGGGAGGAGAGCAGTACTTC. Residues: CASSHRDRGGEQYF.

The chain is built from TRBV5-4 and TRBJ1-1, with a weak D call TRBD1 (5 bases). V was cut by 0 bases and J by 6 bases, with 15 bases left in between. The CDR3 spans 15 residues. The V gene's germline CDR1 is SGHNT and CDR2 YYREEE (reference sequence). CDR3 DNA: TGTGCCAGCAGCTTGGGAAGTCCGGGGGTGGCTGAAGCTTTCTTT. It encodes CASSLGSPGVAEAFF.

This chain joins TRBV7-9 and TRBJ2-3; D unclear. CDR3 length equals 15 residues. From germline, CDR1 is SEHNR and CDR2 FQNEAQ (reference sequence). The V and J ends lost 1 base and 1 base respectively, with 9 bases between them. For the CDR3, the DNA is TGTGCCAGCAGCTTAGAGGACGGCCGCACAGATACGCAGTATTTT. Residues: CASSLEDGRTDTQYF. Combining the CDR3 with reference TRBV7-9 and TRBJ2-3 gives the whole variable domain DTGVSQNPRHKITKRGQNVTFRCDPISEHNRLYWYRQTLGQGPEFLTYFQNEAQLEKSRLLSDRFSAERPKGSFSTLEIQRTEQGDSAMYLCASSLEDGRTDTQYFGPGTRLTVL.

The chain combines TRBV5-1 with TRBJ1-1, with a tentative D call TRBD1 (6 bases). V was cut by 4 bases and J by 0 bases, with 10 bases left in between. CDR1 is SGHRS and CDR2 is YFSETQ in the germline V gene. The length of the CDR3 is 14 residues. The chain's CDR3 is CASSARTVNTEAFF. CDR3 bases: TGCGCCAGCAGCGCTCGGACAGTGAACACTGAAGCTTTCTTT.

This clonotype came up many times. The chain uses TRBV5-1 and TRBJ2-2, with TRBD1 identical over 10 bases. V gave up 4 bases and J gave up 1 base; unmatched junction bases: 13. Germline V gene sequence: CDR1 SGHRS, CDR2 YFSETQ. The CDR3 runs to 19 residues. CDR3 DNA sequence: TGCGCCAGCAGCGGTCCGGGACAGGGGCCCCTATTGAACACCGGGGAGCTGTTTTTT. Translating it yields CASSGPGQGPLLNTGELFF.

V and J are TRBV12-3 or TRBV12-4 and TRBJ1-1; D unresolved. V was pared by 4 bases and J by 6 bases, with 21 bases between. The CDR3 runs 16 residues. The CDR3 DNA follows: TGTGCCAGCAGTTACTCCCCCGAAAGGAGAAACGCTGAAGCTTTCTTT. Its protein product is CASSYSPERRNAEAFF.

The sample holds a few counts of this clonotype. The rearrangement uses TRBV7-6 and TRBJ2-6; D perhaps matches TRBD2 (6 bases). The V end was cut by 0 bases, the J end by 0 bases, with 9 bases between. The CDR3 consists of 17 residues. CDR1 is SGHVS, CDR2 FNYEAQ, per germline. The CDR3 spells CASSLALGGSGANVLTF. CDR3 nucleotide sequence: TGTGCCAGCAGCTTAGCGCTGGGGGGCTCTGGGGCCAACGTCCTGACTTTC.

The rearrangement uses TRBV12-3 or TRBV12-4 and TRBJ1-6; D is possibly TRBD1 (6 bases). This CDR3 is built from 14 residues. Trimming stripped 1 base from V and 8 bases from J, with 9 bases between. Here the CDR3 reads CASSLGGADSPLHF. DNA of the CDR3: TGTGCCAGCAGTTTAGGGGGGGCTGATTCACCCCTCCACTTT.

The chain joins TRBV14 to TRBJ2-1, with D possibly matching TRBD1 (5 bases). The V end lost 4 bases, the J end lost 11 bases, and 12 bases lay between the germline ends. This CDR3 is 12 amino acids long. Germline loops: CDR1 SGHDN, CDR2 FVKESK. DNA of the CDR3: TGTGCCAGCAGCCCTCAGGGCTATAAGCAGTTCTTC. Protein sequence: CASSPQGYKQFF.

This clonotype appeared a few times. V usage is TRBV7-9 and J usage is TRBJ1-6, with 7 bases matching TRBD1. Germline V gives CDR1 SEHNR, CDR2 FQNEAQ (reference sequence). The trim removed 4 bases at V and 10 bases at J, leaving 7 bases unmatched. CDR3 length equals 14 residues. In nucleotides, the CDR3 is TGTGCCAGCAGCTCAACAGGGGTTTTCTCACCCCTCCACTTT. Translated, it gives CASSSTGVFSPLHF.

The V and J genes are TRBV5-1 and TRBJ2-3, with D maybe TRBD2 (7 bases). V was pared by 8 bases and J by 0 bases, with 19 bases between. The CDR3 consists of 16 residues. The V gene's germline CDR1 is SGHRS and CDR2 YFSETQ. The CDR3 protein is CASRRGSGTSTDTQYF. The CDR3 DNA reads as TGCGCCAGTCGAAGGGGGAGCGGGACTAGCACAGATACGCAGTATTTT.

This clonotype was seen a few times. The CDR3 protein is CASQESGSYNEQFF. CDR3 DNA sequence: TGCGCCAGCCAGGAGTCGGGATCCTACAATGAGCAGTTCTTC. This chain connects TRBV5-1 to TRBJ2-1, with D possibly being TRBD2 (5 bases). CDR3 length equals 14 residues. The V and J ends lost 7 bases and 1 base respectively, with 12 bases between them. CDR1 is SGHRS and CDR2 is YFSETQ in the germline V gene.

The sample holds a few counts of this clonotype. The chain uses TRBV23-1 and TRBJ2-3; D might be TRBD1 (6 bases). TRBV23-1 is classed as an ORF, of uncertain function. The CDR3 extends over 14 amino acids. The V end lost 4 bases, the J end lost 2 bases, and 10 bases lay between the germline ends. CDR3 bases: TGCGCCAGCAGTCCCGGACAGATCACAGATACGCAGTATTTT. Amino acid sequence: CASSPGQITDTQYF.